This T cell receptor (beta chain) is from a study of spatial heterogeneity in lung cancer. The wider study: Every unique TCR and UMI combination, on average, appeared more than ten times in raw reads.

V dropped 2 bases and J dropped 5 bases, with 11 bases sitting between them. The CDR3 runs to 14 residues. Per germline, CDR1 SGHRS and CDR2 YFSETQ. TCRdb reanalysed the 5' RACE reads using MiXCR and keeps one entry per CDR3 protein. The data contain 8,500 to 14,000 distinct CDR3 sequences, around 3.9% of them singletons. This clonotype has at least ten counts. Being off target in a library aimed at alpha chains, this beta chain has a size of little meaning. Described time point: sample taken at primary tumor resection. Sequencing covered unsorted whole RNA taken from tumor, nontumor lung or frozen PBMC.

The chain carries TRBV5-1 and TRBJ2-1; D uncertain. The receptor comes from a male donor with early-stage non-small cell lung cancer. The specimen comprised normal lung tissue next to the tumor, sampled at surgery. Here the CDR3 DNA reads TGCGCCAGCAGCTTAGGGAACGACAACAATGAGCAGTTCTTC. Translation: CASSLGNDNNEQFF.